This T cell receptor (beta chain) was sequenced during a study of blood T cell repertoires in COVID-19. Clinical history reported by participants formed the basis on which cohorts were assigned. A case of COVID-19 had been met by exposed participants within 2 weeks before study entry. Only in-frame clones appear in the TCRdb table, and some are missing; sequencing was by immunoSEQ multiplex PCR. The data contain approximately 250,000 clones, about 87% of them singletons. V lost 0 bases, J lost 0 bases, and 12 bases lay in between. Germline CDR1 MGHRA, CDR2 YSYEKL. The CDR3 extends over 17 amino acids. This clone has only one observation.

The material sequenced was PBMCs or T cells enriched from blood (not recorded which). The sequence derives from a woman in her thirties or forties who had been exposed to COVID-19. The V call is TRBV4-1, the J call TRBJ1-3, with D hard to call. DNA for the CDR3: TGCGCCAGCAGCCAAGATACTACCGGGTCCTCTGGAAACACCATATATTTT. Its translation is CASSQDTTGSSGNTIYF.